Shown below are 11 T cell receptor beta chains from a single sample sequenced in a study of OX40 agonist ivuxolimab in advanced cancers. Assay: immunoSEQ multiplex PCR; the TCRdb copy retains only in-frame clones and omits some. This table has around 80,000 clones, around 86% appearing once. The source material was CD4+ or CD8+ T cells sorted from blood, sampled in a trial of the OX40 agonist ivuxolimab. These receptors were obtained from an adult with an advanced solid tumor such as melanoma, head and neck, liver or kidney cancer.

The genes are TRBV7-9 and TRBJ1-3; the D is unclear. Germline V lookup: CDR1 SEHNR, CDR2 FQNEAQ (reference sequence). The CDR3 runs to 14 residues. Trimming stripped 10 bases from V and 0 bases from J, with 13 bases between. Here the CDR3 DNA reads TGTGCCACAGACATGGACGACTCTGGAAACACCATATATTTT. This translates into CATDMDDSGNTIYF. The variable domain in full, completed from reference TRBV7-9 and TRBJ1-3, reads DTGVSQNPRHKITKRGQNVTFRCDPISEHNRLYWYRQTLGQGPEFLTYFQNEAQLEKSRLLSDRFSAERPKGSFSTLEIQRTEQGDSAMYLCATDMDDSGNTIYFGEGSWLTVV.

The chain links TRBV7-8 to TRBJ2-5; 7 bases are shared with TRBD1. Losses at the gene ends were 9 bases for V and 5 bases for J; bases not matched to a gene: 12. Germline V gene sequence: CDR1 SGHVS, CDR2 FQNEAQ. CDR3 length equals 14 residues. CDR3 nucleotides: TGTGCCAGTTGCGTCGACAGGGTAGGGGAGACCCAGTACTTC. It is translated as CASCVDRVGETQYF.

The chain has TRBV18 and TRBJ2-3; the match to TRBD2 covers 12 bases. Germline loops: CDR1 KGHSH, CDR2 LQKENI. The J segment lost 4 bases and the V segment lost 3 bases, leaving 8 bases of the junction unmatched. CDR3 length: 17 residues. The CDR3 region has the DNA TGTGCCAGCTCACCCCTACTAGCGGGAGGAGAGGCAGATACGCAGTATTTT. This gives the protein CASSPLLAGGEADTQYF. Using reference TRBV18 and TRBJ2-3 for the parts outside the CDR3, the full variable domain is NAGVMQNPRHLVRRRGQEARLRCSPMKGHSHVYWYRQLPEEGLKFMVYLQKENIIDESGMPKERFSAEFPKEGPSILRIQQVVRGDSAAYFCASSPLLAGGEADTQYFGPGTRLTVL.

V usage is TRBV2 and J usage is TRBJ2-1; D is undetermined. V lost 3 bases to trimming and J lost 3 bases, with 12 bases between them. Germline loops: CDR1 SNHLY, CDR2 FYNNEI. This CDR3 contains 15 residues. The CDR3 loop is CASSERVAGYNEQFF. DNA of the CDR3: TGTGCCAGCAGTGAGCGAGTAGCCGGCTACAATGAGCAGTTCTTC.

The CDR3 region is CASSLGLGTGGYGYTF. The CDR3 region has the DNA TGTGCCAGCAGCTTAGGCCTGGGGACAGGTGGCTATGGCTACACCTTC. The genes are TRBV13 and TRBJ1-2, with TRBD1 matching over 8 bases. V lost 0 bases, J lost 4 bases, and 7 bases stayed unmatched. Germline V gene data show CDR1 as PRHDT and CDR2 as FYEKMQ (reference sequence). This CDR3 spans 16 amino acids.

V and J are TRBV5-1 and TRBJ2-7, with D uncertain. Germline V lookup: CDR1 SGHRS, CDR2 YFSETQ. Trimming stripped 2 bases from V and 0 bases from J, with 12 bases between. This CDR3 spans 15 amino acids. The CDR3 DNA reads TGCGCCAGCAGCTTCGAGGTTTGGAGCTCCTACGAGCAGTACTTC. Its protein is CASSFEVWSSYEQYF.

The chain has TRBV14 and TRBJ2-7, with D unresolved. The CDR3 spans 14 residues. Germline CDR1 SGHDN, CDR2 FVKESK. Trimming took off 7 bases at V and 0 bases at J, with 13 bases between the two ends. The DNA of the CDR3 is TGTGCCAGCAAGAGGACCCGAACCTCCTACGAGCAGTACTTC. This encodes CASKRTRTSYEQYF. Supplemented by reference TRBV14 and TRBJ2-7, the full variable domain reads EAGVTQFPSHSVIEKGQTVTLRCDPISGHDNLYWYRRVMGKEIKFLLHFVKESKQDESGMPNNRFLAERTGGTYSTLKVQPAELEDSGVYFCASKRTRTSYEQYFGPGTRLTVT.

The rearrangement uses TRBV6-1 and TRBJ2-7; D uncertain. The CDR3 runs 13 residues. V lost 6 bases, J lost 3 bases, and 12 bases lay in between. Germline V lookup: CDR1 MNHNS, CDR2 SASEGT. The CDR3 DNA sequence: TGTGCCAGCAGCCCTCGCTCAGGCTACGAGCAGTACTTC. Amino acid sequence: CASSPRSGYEQYF.

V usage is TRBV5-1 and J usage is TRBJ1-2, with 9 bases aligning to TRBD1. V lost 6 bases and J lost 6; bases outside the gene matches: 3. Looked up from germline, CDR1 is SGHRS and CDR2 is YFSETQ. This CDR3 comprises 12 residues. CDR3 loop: CASKRQGDGYTF. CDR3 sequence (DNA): TGCGCCAGCAAGAGACAGGGGGATGGCTACACCTTC. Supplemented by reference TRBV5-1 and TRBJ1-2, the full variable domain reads KAGVTQTPRYLIKTRGQQVTLSCSPISGHRSVSWYQQTPGQGLQFLFEYFSETQRNKGNFPGRFSGRQFSNSRSEMNVSTLELGDSALYLCASKRQGDGYTFGSGTRLTVV.

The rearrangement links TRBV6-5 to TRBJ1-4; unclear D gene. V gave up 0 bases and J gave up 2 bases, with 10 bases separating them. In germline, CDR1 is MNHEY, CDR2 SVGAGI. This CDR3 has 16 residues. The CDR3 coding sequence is TGTGCCAGCAGTTACTCGATACGGCGGACTAATGAAAAACTGTTTTTT. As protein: CASSYSIRRTNEKLFF.

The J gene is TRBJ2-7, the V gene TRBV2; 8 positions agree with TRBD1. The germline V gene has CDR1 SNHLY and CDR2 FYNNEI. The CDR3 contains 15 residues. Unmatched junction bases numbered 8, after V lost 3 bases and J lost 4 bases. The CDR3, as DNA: TGTGCCAGCAGTGAGATGGGACAGGTCCCATACGAGCAGTACTTC. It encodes CASSEMGQVPYEQYF. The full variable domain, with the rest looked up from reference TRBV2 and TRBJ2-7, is EPEVTQTPSHQVTQMGQEVILRCVPISNHLYFYWYRQILGQKVEFLVSFYNNEISEKSEIFDDQFSVERPDGSNFTLKIRSTKLEDSAMYFCASSEMGQVPYEQYFGPGTRLTVT.